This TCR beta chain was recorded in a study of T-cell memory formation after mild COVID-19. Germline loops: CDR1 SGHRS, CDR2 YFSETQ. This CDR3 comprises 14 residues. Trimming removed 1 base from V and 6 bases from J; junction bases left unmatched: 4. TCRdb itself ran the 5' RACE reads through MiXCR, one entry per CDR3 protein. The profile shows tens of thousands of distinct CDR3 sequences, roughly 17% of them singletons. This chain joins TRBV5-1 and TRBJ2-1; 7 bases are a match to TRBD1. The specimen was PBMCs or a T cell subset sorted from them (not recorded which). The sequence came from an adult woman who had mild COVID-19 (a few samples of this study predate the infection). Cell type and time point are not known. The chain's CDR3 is CASSLPTGANEQFF. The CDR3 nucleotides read TGCGCCAGCAGCTTGCCAACAGGGGCCAATGAGCAGTTCTTC.